The text below deals with one T cell receptor beta chain. Its cognate antigen is unknown. The data stem from a study of CD8+ T cells in alopecia areata. Study context: Administration of oral tofacitinib to treated patients was at 5 to 10 mg twice daily. Severity among treated patients was scored by the percentage of scalp area affected.

As for treatment: oral pan-JAK inhibitor, 5-10 mg twice daily. Extracted from the samples, RNA was reverse transcribed into cDNA to serve as the sequencing template. The repertoire was sequenced with immunoSEQ multiplex PCR; TCRdb's copy has only in-frame clones and lacks some. The table lists roughly 180,000 clones, about 55% of them singletons. Study-level results: Just one nonresponder means the tie between baseline CD8+ expansion and response stays uncertain. It was observed that many expanded lesional clones persisted in scalp and blood during tofacitinib.

The receptor comes from a human donor with alopecia areata. The material sequenced was CD8+ T cells sorted from blood, taken at week 24, from a patient treated with tofacitinib.

CDR3 sequence: CASSWDAGAKNIQYF. The CDR3, as DNA: TGTGCCAGCAGTTGGGATGCGGGAGCCAAAAACATTCAGTACTTC. This chain connects TRBV27 to TRBJ2-4; D may be TRBD2 (5 bases). Looked up from germline, CDR1 is MNHEY and CDR2 is SMNVEV (reference sequence). The CDR3 runs to 15 residues. Trimming took 4 bases from V and 0 from J, leaving 10 bases between them.